A single sample gave rise to the 19 T cell receptor beta chains below, sequenced in a study of regulatory and conventional T cells in RAG deficiency. Produced via immunoSEQ multiplex PCR; TCRdb's table is partial and in-frame only. This table has fewer than 30,000 clones, 90% to 95% appearing once. Blood CD4+ CD25-low CD127-high conventional T cells supplied the genomic DNA template. These data also featured in a second study, about regulatory T cells. That study reports: The primer mix had 52 TRBV and 13 TRBJ primers.

The sample was CD25- CD4+ T cells sorted from blood. The receptor source for this set is a human donor in good health.

The genes are TRBV14 and TRBJ2-5, with D uncertain. Germline values: CDR1 SGHDN, CDR2 FVKESK. V lost 4 bases and J 0 bases, leaving 3 bases between the germline ends. This CDR3 comprises 12 residues. CDR3: CASSPNQETQYF. The CDR3 DNA reads TGTGCCAGCAGCCCCAACCAAGAGACCCAGTACTTC.

The rearrangement links TRBV6-1 to TRBJ1-2; 8 positions agree with TRBD1. CDR3 length: 13 amino acids. V lost 6 bases and J lost 4; bases outside the gene matches: 4. CDR1 MNHNS and CDR2 SASEGT come from the germline V gene. CDR3 residues: CASRVGQGYGYTF. DNA of the CDR3: TGTGCCAGCAGGGTAGGACAGGGCTATGGCTACACCTTC.

This clone was picked up one time. The genes are TRBV29-1 and TRBJ2-6; D is undetermined. The CDR3 consists of 12 residues. The germline V gene encodes CDR1 SQVTM and CDR2 ANQGSEA. V lost 5 bases to trimming and J lost 3 bases, with 5 bases between them. CDR3 region: CSVSLGANVLTF. In DNA form, the CDR3 reads TGCAGCGTTTCTCTTGGGGCCAACGTCCTGACTTTC.

This chain links TRBV6-6 with TRBJ1-1, with D maybe TRBD1 (5 bases). This CDR3 has 11 amino acids. The V and J ends lost 8 bases and 9 bases respectively, with 13 bases between them. CDR1 is MNHNY and CDR2 is SVGAGI in the germline V gene (reference sequence). Here the CDR3 reads CASAESGKAFF. The CDR3 nucleotides are TGTGCCAGCGCAGAATCAGGGAAAGCTTTCTTT.

The CDR3 coding sequence is TGTGCCTGGAGTGTACGGGGGGGGCAATACTTC. Amino acids: CAWSVRGGQYF. This chain uses TRBV30 with TRBJ2-7, with 8 nucleotides matching TRBD2. With V trimmed by 0 bases and J by 13 bases, 5 bases remained unmatched. CDR3 size: 11 residues. The V gene's germline CDR1 is GTSNPN and CDR2 SVGIG (reference sequence).

This chain links TRBV7-9 with TRBJ2-3, with a weak D call TRBD2 (6 bases). The CDR3 has 15 amino acids. V lost 5 bases to trimming and J lost 2 bases, with 14 bases between them. In germline, CDR1 is SEHNR, CDR2 FQNEAQ (reference sequence). CDR3 sequence reads: CASSQGLPYTDTQYF. CDR3 DNA sequence: TGTGCCAGCAGCCAAGGACTACCCTACACAGATACGCAGTATTTT.

The chain couples TRBV30 to TRBJ1-6; 8 positions match TRBD1. The CDR3 has 14 residues. Germline V CDR1 and CDR2: GTSNPN, SVGIG (reference sequence). Losses at the gene ends were 3 bases for V and 8 bases for J; bases not matched to a gene: 6. The CDR3 DNA reads as TGTGCCTGGAGCCGAGGACAGGGAGATTCACCCCTCCACTTT. Protein: CAWSRGQGDSPLHF.

The chain links TRBV7-3 to TRBJ2-6; 7 bases fit TRBD2. Per the germline V gene, CDR1 is SGHTA and CDR2 is FQGTGA. With V trimmed by 1 base and J by 1 base, 10 bases remained unmatched. The CDR3 extends over 19 amino acids. The CDR3: CASSLMGGRGPSGANVLTF. The CDR3 DNA sequence: TGTGCCAGCAGCTTAATGGGGGGGAGGGGACCATCTGGGGCCAACGTCCTGACTTTC.

The V and J genes are TRBV19 and TRBJ1-2; TRBD1 matches 8 bases. This CDR3 spans 13 amino acids. CDR1 is LNHDA and CDR2 is SQIVND in the germline V gene (reference sequence). Trimming took 5 bases from V and 7 from J; bases not matched to a gene: 6. The CDR3 protein is CASSPDRDAGYTF. The CDR3 region has the DNA TGTGCCAGTAGTCCGGACAGGGATGCTGGCTACACCTTC. The entire variable domain, with the rest obtained from reference TRBV19 and TRBJ1-2, is as follows: DGGITQSPKYLFRKEGQNVTLSCEQNLNHDAMYWYRQDPGQGLRLIYYSQIVNDFQKGDIAEGYSVSREKKESFPLTVTSAQKNPTAFYLCASSPDRDAGYTFGSGTRLTVV.

The chain links TRBV5-1 to TRBJ2-3; 8 bases are a match to TRBD2. Germline CDR1 is SGHRS and CDR2 is YFSETQ. This CDR3 region has 16 residues. J gave up 2 bases and V 1 base, and 6 bases lay outside the gene matches. In DNA, the CDR3 is TGCGCCAGCAGCTTGATAGTCGGGGGGGCCACAGATACGCAGTATTTT. This encodes CASSLIVGGATDTQYF.

CDR3 residues: CASSLQTGPYEQYF. The DNA for the CDR3 is TGTGCCAGCAGCTTACAGACAGGGCCCTACGAGCAGTACTTC. The V gene is TRBV11-3, the J gene TRBJ2-7, with 7 bases matching TRBD1. V shed 2 bases, J shed 2 bases, and the junction held 3 bases outside the gene matches. Germline assignment: CDR1 SGHNT and CDR2 YENEEA. The CDR3 sequence is 14 residues long. Based on the CDR3 plus reference TRBV11-3 and TRBJ2-7, the full variable domain is EAGVVQSPRYKIIEKKQPVAFWCNPISGHNTLYWYLQNLGQGPELLIRYENEEAVDDSQLPKDRFSAERLKGVDSTLKIQPAELGDSAVYLCASSLQTGPYEQYFGPGTRLTVT.

The chain has TRBV2 and TRBJ1-5, with 9 bases aligning to TRBD1. Germline lookup yields CDR1 SNHLY and CDR2 FYNNEI. Germline trimming cut 3 bases from V and 4 bases from J; bases unmatched to any gene: 4. The CDR3 has 15 residues. In DNA, the CDR3 is TGTGCCAGCAGTGACGACAGGGGGTTGAATCAGCCCCAGCATTTT. Translated: CASSDDRGLNQPQHF.

V is TRBV25-1 and J is TRBJ1-2; D is possibly TRBD1 (6 bases). With 6 bases removed from V and 4 bases from J, the gap between germline ends came to 15 bases. CDR3 length: 14 amino acids. Germline values: CDR1 MGHDK, CDR2 SYGVNS. The CDR3 DNA sequence: TGTGCCAGCAGGAGGGGGGGGAAGGGCTATGGCTACACCTTC. This gives the protein CASRRGGKGYGYTF.

The gene calls are TRBV6-1 and TRBJ2-1; 10 bases line up with TRBD2. CDR1 and CDR2 (germline): MNHNS, SASEGT. V was clipped by 1 base and J by 8 bases; unmatched bases: 5. This CDR3 comprises 15 residues. The CDR3 region is CASSEVASGGDEQFF. Written as DNA, the CDR3 is TGTGCCAGCAGTGAAGTTGCTAGCGGGGGCGATGAGCAGTTCTTC.

The CDR3 is CASSYLGEGETQYF. The CDR3 DNA follows: TGTGCCAGCAGTTACTTAGGGGAGGGAGAGACCCAGTACTTC. This chain joins TRBV6-5 and TRBJ2-5; 7 bases agree with TRBD2. The length of the CDR3 is 14 residues. The germline V gene has CDR1 MNHEY and CDR2 SVGAGI. V lost 1 base, J lost 4 bases, and 3 bases stayed unmatched.

This chain joins TRBV27 and TRBJ1-4, with 10 bases identical to TRBD1. The germline V gene has CDR1 MNHEY and CDR2 SMNVEV (reference sequence). The CDR3 runs to 17 residues. J lost 3 bases, V lost 5 bases, and 9 bases had no gene match. Written as DNA, the CDR3 is TGTGCCAGCAGTCCCCGGGACAGGGGACGATCTAATGAAAAACTGTTTTTT. Encoded protein: CASSPRDRGRSNEKLFF.

This clone showed up just once. The CDR3 nucleotides read TGTGCCAGCAGTTTCGACATCATCACAGATACGCAGTATTTT. This gives the protein CASSFDIITDTQYF. V gene TRBV28 combines with J gene TRBJ2-3; D gene ambiguous. Germline-derived CDR1 and CDR2 are MDHEN and SYDVKM. The CDR3 covers 14 residues. V was cut by 3 bases and J by 2 bases, with 9 bases left in between.

This clone was detected only once. The chain employs TRBV30 and TRBJ1-3, with 8 positions matching TRBD1. V was clipped by 4 bases and J by 7 bases; unmatched bases: 12. The CDR3 has 15 amino acids. Germline V gene sequence: CDR1 GTSNPN, CDR2 SVGIG (reference sequence). The CDR3 is CAWTMDRARWNTIYF. For the CDR3, the DNA is TGTGCCTGGACCATGGACAGGGCACGGTGGAACACCATATATTTT.

CDR3 sequence (DNA): TGTGCCAGTAGCCTTGGGGCAGTTGGCGAGCAGTTCTTC. Translated, it gives CASSLGAVGEQFF. This sequence joins TRBV19 and TRBJ2-1, with D maybe TRBD1 (5 bases). The germline CDR1 and CDR2 sequences are LNHDA and SQIVND (reference sequence). Between the trimmed V and J ends, which lost 6 bases and 10 bases, there was a span of 16 bases. This CDR3 is built from 13 residues.